The 29 T cell receptor beta chains below were found in one sample sequenced in a study of shared clonotypes between healthy human individuals. Some clones are missing from TCRdb's copy, which holds only in-frame ones; the method was immunoSEQ multiplex PCR. The sample lists 110,000 or so clones, about 67% seen once, with under 30% in the top ten. Sequencing used memory CD8+ T cells sorted from blood. Subset indicated: CD45RO+ cells pooled with CCR7-negative TemRA cells. Source of these receptors: a woman aged 25 to 45 in good health.

This sequence joins TRBV2 and TRBJ2-7; no clear D. This CDR3 contains 12 residues. Trimming removed 2 bases from V and 4 bases from J, with 6 bases in between. Germline V gene lookup returns CDR1 SNHLY and CDR2 FYNNEI. CDR3 residues: CASSETAYEQYF. DNA of the CDR3: TGTGCCAGCAGTGAAACAGCATACGAGCAGTACTTC.

The V call is TRBV7-9, the J call TRBJ2-5, with D unclear. Germline values: CDR1 SEHNR, CDR2 FQNEAQ (reference sequence). V was shortened by 5 bases and J by 4 bases, with 11 bases between the two germline ends. The CDR3 runs to 13 residues. In DNA, the CDR3 is TGTGCCAGCAGCCAGACACGGGCAGAGACCCAGTACTTC. This codes for CASSQTRAETQYF.

The V and J genes are TRBV5-1 and TRBJ1-1; D is possibly TRBD1 (5 bases). Between the trimmed V and J ends, which lost 5 bases and 2 bases, there was a span of 22 bases. Germline lookup yields CDR1 SGHRS and CDR2 YFSETQ. This CDR3 is 17 amino acids long. As DNA, the CDR3 is TGCGCCAGCAGGACTCCGGACACTAGGATAGGAAACACTGAAGCTTTCTTT. Residues: CASRTPDTRIGNTEAFF.

The chain uses TRBV6-5 and TRBJ1-5, with D unresolved. In germline, CDR1 is MNHEY, CDR2 SVGAGI. The CDR3 length is 13 residues. Deletions cut 2 bases from V and 3 bases from J, with 5 bases between. The CDR3 region has the DNA TGTGCCAGCAGTTACATAGACAATCAGCCCCAGCATTTT. This sequence encodes CASSYIDNQPQHF.

The genes are TRBV6-6 and TRBJ2-4, with D tentatively TRBD2 (5 bases). The germline gives CDR1 MNHNY, CDR2 SVGAGI (reference sequence). Deletions cut 7 bases from V and 0 bases from J, with 13 bases between. This CDR3 is built from 15 residues. CDR3 coding DNA: TGTGCCAGCACCGAGGGCGGCCTAGCCAAAAACATTCAGTACTTC. Residues: CASTEGGLAKNIQYF.

This chain's CDR3 is CASSEALLLMGEKLFF. Written as DNA, the CDR3 is TGTGCCAGCAGTGAAGCGCTTTTGCTGATGGGCGAAAAACTGTTTTTT. This chain joins TRBV2 and TRBJ1-4, with D unresolved. The CDR3 runs to 16 residues. V was shortened by 0 bases and J by 8 bases, with 16 bases between the two germline ends. Germline assignment: CDR1 SNHLY and CDR2 FYNNEI.

The V and J genes are TRBV5-1 and TRBJ1-1; D is possibly TRBD1 (5 bases). The CDR3 contains 16 residues. Germline CDR1 reads SGHRS; CDR2 reads YFSETQ. V was pared by 3 bases and J by 1 base, with 16 bases between. CDR3 region: CASSWRPGTENTEAFF. The DNA for the CDR3 is TGCGCCAGCAGCTGGAGACCCGGGACGGAGAACACTGAAGCTTTCTTT.

This clone was recorded at least ten times. Written as DNA, the CDR3 is TGTGCCAGCAGCCCCCCTTCCCACGAGCAGTACTTC. Translated, it gives CASSPPSHEQYF. The chain uses TRBV9 and TRBJ2-7; no firm D call. Trimming took off 4 bases at V and 5 bases at J, with 10 bases between the two ends. In germline, CDR1 is SGDLS, CDR2 YYNGEE. The CDR3 runs to 12 residues.

The V and J genes are TRBV6-7 and TRBJ2-7; 8 nucleotides align to TRBD1. TRBV6-7 is an open reading frame whose function is uncertain. Unmatched junction bases numbered 5, after V lost 4 bases and J lost 0 bases. The CDR3 loop spans 15 amino acids. This CDR3 is CASSCRQGFSYEQYF. DNA for the CDR3: TGTGCCAGCAGTTGTAGACAGGGGTTCTCCTACGAGCAGTACTTC.

This clone appeared a few times. This chain uses TRBV5-4 with TRBJ1-1; the D is unclear. V lost 0 bases and J lost 0, with 12 bases in between. The CDR3 spans 16 residues. Germline CDR1 is SGHNT and CDR2 is YYREEE (reference sequence). The CDR3 protein is CASSLDPGLMNTEAFF. In DNA form, the CDR3 reads TGTGCCAGCAGCTTGGACCCGGGTTTAATGAACACTGAAGCTTTCTTT.

This clone was seen at least ten times. This chain joins TRBV19 and TRBJ1-5; no clear D gene. V shed 5 bases and J shed 1 base, with 12 bases lying between them. The CDR3 has 15 amino acids. The germline gives CDR1 LNHDA, CDR2 SQIVND (reference sequence). Here the CDR3 DNA reads TGTGCCAGTAGTCTTTGGTCTGGGAGCAATCAGCCCCAGCATTTT. It is translated as CASSLWSGSNQPQHF.

This clone was detected only a few times. This chain joins TRBV5-1 and TRBJ2-1; TRBD1 aligns across 8 bases. The CDR3 is 15 amino acids. From germline, CDR1 is SGHRS and CDR2 YFSETQ. The V segment lost 4 bases and the J segment 4 bases; nucleotides outside the gene matches: 7. Written as DNA, the CDR3 is TGCGCCAGCAGCCACGGGACAGGACAATACAATGAGCAGTTCTTC. Protein sequence: CASSHGTGQYNEQFF.

This chain joins TRBV6-5 and TRBJ2-7; TRBD2 aligns across 7 bases. The CDR3 is 16 amino acids. After removal of 2 bases from V and 0 bases from J, the junction contained 7 bases not matched to a gene. Per germline, CDR1 MNHEY and CDR2 SVGAGI. The DNA for the CDR3 is TGTGCCAGCAGTTACGATATAAGCGGGAACTCCTACGAGCAGTACTTC. This encodes CASSYDISGNSYEQYF.

The J gene is TRBJ1-4, the V gene TRBV18; maybe TRBD1 (5 bases). Germline values: CDR1 KGHSH, CDR2 LQKENI. V was clipped by 6 bases and J by 7 bases, with 18 bases between them. The CDR3 has 15 residues. CDR3 sequence (DNA): TGTGCCAGCTCGCACCCCGCGGGGCGGGCTGAAAAACTGTTTTTT. Translated: CASSHPAGRAEKLFF.

This clone was recorded a few times. The chain couples TRBV6-4 to TRBJ2-3; 13 bases line up with TRBD2. V shed 6 bases, J shed 6 bases, and the junction held 6 bases outside the gene matches. This CDR3 has 15 amino acids. Germline V gives CDR1 MRHNA, CDR2 SNTAGT. The CDR3 sequence is CASRRTSGSSDTQYF. CDR3 sequence (DNA): TGTGCCAGCAGGCGGACTAGCGGGAGTTCTGATACGCAGTATTTT.

The chain carries TRBV6-6 and TRBJ1-1; TRBD1 agrees at 7 bases. Germline values: CDR1 MNHNY, CDR2 SVGAGI (reference sequence). Trimming took 4 bases from V and 3 from J; bases not matched to a gene: 8. There are 15 residues in the CDR3. CDR3 in amino acids: CASSSETGWDTEAFF. In DNA form, the CDR3 reads TGTGCCAGCAGTTCCGAGACAGGGTGGGACACTGAAGCTTTCTTT.

The chain carries TRBV6-1 and TRBJ2-7; the match to TRBD2 covers 10 bases. V lost 8 bases to trimming and J lost 4 bases; unmatched junction nucleotides: 5. The CDR3 spans 13 residues. Germline V gene data show CDR1 as MNHNS and CDR2 as SASEGT. DNA of the CDR3: TGTGCCAGCGAGGGGACTAGCGCTTACGAGCAGTACTTC. Residues: CASEGTSAYEQYF.

In its sample, this clone was seen once. The chain recombines TRBV28 with TRBJ2-7, with D hard to call. This CDR3 spans 12 amino acids. Germline V gives CDR1 MDHEN, CDR2 SYDVKM. V was pared by 2 bases and J by 2 bases, with 4 bases between. This chain's CDR3 is CASSLPAYEQYF. DNA of the CDR3: TGTGCCAGCAGTTTACCCGCCTACGAGCAGTACTTC.

The J gene is TRBJ1-1, the V gene TRBV28; D is unresolved. The germline gives CDR1 MDHEN, CDR2 SYDVKM. V lost 2 bases and J lost 7, with 8 bases in between. The CDR3 runs to 12 residues. CDR3 loop: CASSLILGEAFF. CDR3 in DNA: TGTGCCAGCAGTTTAATCCTAGGTGAAGCTTTCTTT.

The chain employs TRBV7-8 and TRBJ2-6, with 9 bases that match TRBD1. CDR3 size: 17 residues. V dropped 6 bases and J dropped 2; count of bases not matched to a gene: 8. Germline V gene data show CDR1 as SGHVS and CDR2 as FQNEAQ. The CDR3 reads CASRRDRASPGANVLTF. The DNA of the CDR3 is TGTGCCAGCAGGAGGGACAGGGCCTCCCCTGGGGCCAACGTCCTGACTTTC.

Here the CDR3 reads CASSSRIAGGNEQFF. CDR3 DNA: TGTGCCAGCAGCTCTCGGATAGCGGGAGGCAATGAGCAGTTCTTC. V gene TRBV7-9 combines with J gene TRBJ2-1, with 10 bases matching TRBD2. After removal of 4 bases from V and 6 bases from J, the junction contained 6 bases not matched to a gene. Germline V gene data show CDR1 as SEHNR and CDR2 as FQNEAQ (reference sequence). The CDR3 has 15 residues.

In this sample, this clone turned up a few times. CDR3 residues: CASSRRLSAEQYF. As DNA, the CDR3 is TGTGCCAGCAGCCGTCGACTGAGTGCGGAGCAGTACTTC. The chain recombines TRBV7-4 with TRBJ2-7; D not resolved. The germline V gene encodes CDR1 SGHVT and CDR2 SQSDAQ. This CDR3 comprises 13 residues. Trimming cost V 5 bases and J 7 bases, with 15 bases left between them. Together with reference TRBV7-4 and TRBJ2-7, the CDR3 gives the full variable domain: GAGVSQSPRYKVAKRGRDVALRCDSISGHVTLYWYRQTLGQGSEVLTYSQSDAQRDKSGRPSGRFSAERPERSVSTLKIQRTEQGDSAVYLCASSRRLSAEQYFGPGTRLTVT.

Turning to this clone: This likely stems from a read error, as it lies one base from a far larger clone. This sequence joins TRBV28 and TRBJ1-1; D is unresolved. The germline V gene encodes CDR1 MDHEN and CDR2 SYDVKM. There are 11 residues in the CDR3. V dropped 5 bases and J dropped 4 bases, with 5 bases sitting between them. This CDR3 is CASSQATEAFF. In DNA form, the CDR3 reads TGTGCCAGCAGTCAGGCCACTGAAGCTTTCTTT.

This clone was seen only once. V gene TRBV29-1 combines with J gene TRBJ1-2; possibly TRBD1 for D (6 bases). The V gene's germline CDR1 is SQVTM and CDR2 ANQGSEA. With 2 bases removed from V and 8 bases from J, the gap between germline ends came to 21 bases. This CDR3 contains 15 residues. The CDR3 DNA sequence: TGCAGCGTTGAAAAGGGGGACGCATCCGACCCGGGCTACACCTTC. Translating it yields CSVEKGDASDPGYTF.

This clone was detected only once. V and J are TRBV25-1 and TRBJ2-7, with 9 bases lining up with TRBD2. V shed 9 bases, J shed 6 bases, and the junction held 6 bases outside the gene matches. In germline, CDR1 is MGHDK, CDR2 SYGVNS. This CDR3 comprises 12 residues. CDR3 protein: CASEAGGGEQYF. Here the CDR3 DNA reads TGTGCCAGTGAAGCGGGAGGAGGCGAGCAGTACTTC.

The V call is TRBV30, the J call TRBJ2-1; no definite D call. The CDR3 is 13 amino acids. The germline gives CDR1 GTSNPN, CDR2 SVGIG (reference sequence). The V end was cut by 2 bases, the J end by 6 bases, with 11 bases between. CDR3 in amino acids: CAWSLTASNEQFF. DNA for the CDR3: TGTGCCTGGAGTTTAACAGCTAGCAATGAGCAGTTCTTC.

The table lists this clone with a few counts. The V call is TRBV6-4, the J call TRBJ2-6; 9 bases match TRBD1. After removal of 8 bases from V and 2 bases from J, the junction contained 7 bases not matched to a gene. The CDR3 has 16 residues. Germline V gene sequence: CDR1 MRHNA, CDR2 SNTAGT. The CDR3 sequence is CASGPGTGTGANVLTF. The CDR3 DNA reads as TGTGCCAGCGGTCCCGGGACAGGGACTGGGGCCAACGTCCTGACTTTC.

This clone showed up many times. The CDR3 DNA sequence: TGTGCCAGCAGCTTTGTAGGGGATGCTTTCTTT. This gives the protein CASSFVGDAFF. The chain carries TRBV7-6 and TRBJ1-1, with D possibly being TRBD1 (5 bases). The CDR3 sequence is 11 residues long. The V gene lost 3 bases and the J gene lost 11 bases, with 10 bases spanning the gap. Germline V lookup: CDR1 SGHVS, CDR2 FNYEAQ.

The chain links TRBV2 to TRBJ1-2; 8 nucleotides match TRBD1. This CDR3 is built from 17 residues. Germline values: CDR1 SNHLY, CDR2 FYNNEI. Trimming removed 1 base from V and 0 bases from J; junction bases left unmatched: 7. Written as DNA, the CDR3 is TGTGCCAGCAGTGAAGGCCCAGGGGGCGAAGCTAACTATGGCTACACCTTC. It is translated as CASSEGPGGEANYGYTF.